The rows below give T cell receptor beta chains drawn from one sample of a study of shared clonotypes between healthy human individuals. Clones were sequenced by immunoSEQ multiplex PCR, and TCRdb holds only the in-frame ones, with some missing. The sample has 2,500,000 or so clones; around 93% are singletons. Sequences were obtained from naive CD4+ T cells from PBMCs. The receptors originated from a man aged 18 to 35 in good health. Some clones in this sample may be carry-over from other donors' samples. CDR3s include the opening cysteine and the closing phenylalanine or tryptophan. The D gene is left open where the match is weak. Rows may omit the clone size; those that give it use once, few, many or a size class.

v_call	d_call	clone_size	j_call	cdr3_nt	cdr3_aa
TRBV10-1	NA	NA	TRBJ1-1	TGCGCCAGCAGTGACCCGAACACTGAAGCTTTCTTT	CASSDPNTEAFF
TRBV6-1	NA	NA	TRBJ1-4	TGTGCCAGCACTCGGGAGGCTGGTAATGAAAAACTGTTTTTT	CASTREAGNEKLFF
TRBV21-1	NA	NA	TRBJ1-4	TGTGCCAGCAGCGCTCTGACAGGGGGCTTTGAAAAACTGTTTTTT	CASSALTGGFEKLFF
TRBV2	NA	NA	TRBJ2-1	TGTGCCAGCAGTAATGATAACAATGAGCAGTTCTTC	CASSNDNNEQFF
TRBV18	NA	NA	TRBJ1-2	TGTGCCAGCTCACCAGGGACTGTCGGCTATGGCTACACCTTC	CASSPGTVGYGYTF
TRBV14	NA	NA	TRBJ2-3	TGTGCCAGCAGCCAAGAGCTCACAGATACGCAGTATTTT	CASSQELTDTQYF
TRBV5-6	NA	once	TRBJ2-1	TGTGCCAGCAGCTTGCTTCCGAAGGGGGGGAATGAGCAGTTCTTC	CASSLLPKGGNEQFF
TRBV7-9	NA	NA	TRBJ1-1	TGTGCCAGCAGCCTATCACAGGGAGTGGGCACTGAAGCTTTCTTT	CASSLSQGVGTEAFF
TRBV29-1	NA	once	TRBJ2-5	TGCAGCGTTATCACAGGTCCGGAGACCCAGTACTTC	CSVITGPETQYF
TRBV19	NA	NA	TRBJ1-1	NA	CVCASIIRGEVWTEAFF
TRBV5-1	TRBD2	NA	TRBJ2-4	TGCGCCAGCAGCTTGCGGCCAGCGGGAGGGCCTGAAACCAAAAACATTCAGTACTTC	CASSLRPAGGPETKNIQYF
TRBV6-5	TRBD2	NA	TRBJ2-7	TGTGCCAGCAGTTACTCGGGGCTAGCGGGGCCCTACGAGCAGTACTTC	CASSYSGLAGPYEQYF
TRBV27	TRBD1	NA	TRBJ1-4	TGTGCCAGCAGCCAGGGACAGTATAATGAAAAACTGTTTTTT	CASSQGQYNEKLFF
TRBV5-1	TRBD1	NA	TRBJ2-5	TGCGCCAGCAGCAGCACCGGACAGGGAGAGACCCAGTACTTC	CASSSTGQGETQYF
TRBV6-4	NA	NA	TRBJ2-3	TGTGCCAGCAGTGCCACTCCTAGCACAGATACGCAGTATTTT	CASSATPSTDTQYF
TRBV25-1	NA	NA	TRBJ1-2	TGTGCCAGCAGTGACCCCCGTCCCCGCCATCGCTTC	CASSDPRPRHRF
TRBV4-3	NA	NA	TRBJ2-1	TGCGCCAGCAGCCAAGACCATGGAGTAATAAATCACAATGAGCAGTTCTTC	CASSQDHGVINHNEQFF
TRBV5-6	NA	NA	TRBJ1-1	TGTGCCAGCAGCTTGCCCCTAGTGAACACTGAAGCTTTCTTT	CASSLPLVNTEAFF
TRBV7-9	NA	NA	TRBJ2-5	TGTGCCAGCAGCTTAGCTGGCCGGGGGCGGGACCCCGTGAGGATTCGTAAGTACTTC	CASSLAGRGRDPVRIRKYF
TRBV30	NA	NA	TRBJ2-1	TGTGCCTGGCAAGAGTACAATGAGCAGTTCTTC	CAWQEYNEQFF
TRBV7-3	NA	NA	TRBJ2-7	TGTGCCAGCAGCTTAAGGACTGGCTACGAGCAGTACTTC	CASSLRTGYEQYF
TRBV29-1	NA	NA	TRBJ2-7	TGCAGCGTTGAAGTTCGGATAGGTGGCTACGAGCAGTACTTC	CSVEVRIGGYEQYF
TRBV10-3	NA	NA	TRBJ1-4	TGTGCCATCAGCCCCGGGTCGGAAAAACTGTTTTTT	CAISPGSEKLFF
TRBV4-1	NA	NA	TRBJ2-5	TGCGCCAGCAGCCAATTAGACAGTCAAGAGACCCAGTACTTC	CASSQLDSQETQYF
TRBV5-1	NA	NA	TRBJ2-6	TGCGCCAGCAGCATGGTCGGGGCCAACGTCCTGACTTTC	CASSMVGANVLTF
TRBV9	NA	NA	TRBJ2-7	TGTGCCAGCAGCGCGGAAGTCGGGGACTACGAGCAGTACTTC	CASSAEVGDYEQYF
TRBV21-1	NA	NA	TRBJ2-3	TGTGCCAGCAGCCCCTTCTGGACTAGCGGGAGGGTACGAACAGATACGCAGTATTTT	CASSPFWTSGRVRTDTQYF
TRBV6-5	NA	NA	TRBJ2-1	TGTGCCAGCAGTTACGGGGCGCCGAGCTCCTACAATGAGCAGTTCTTC	CASSYGAPSSYNEQFF
TRBV6-1	TRBD1	NA	TRBJ1-4	TGTGCCAGCAGCGCTAGCGGGACAGATGAAAAACTGTTTTTT	CASSASGTDEKLFF
TRBV27	NA	NA	TRBJ2-6	TGTGCCAGCACACGGGGAGGCCCTACGCTGTCCGGGGCCAACGTCCTGACTTTC	CASTRGGPTLSGANVLTF
TRBV6-4	NA	NA	TRBJ2-3	TGTGCCAGCAGTTTAGAGGTGGAGGGTACGCAGTATTTT	CASSLEVEGTQYF
TRBV28	NA	NA	TRBJ1-4	TGTGCCAGCAAGAAGGGGCTGAGTGAAAAGCTGTTTTTT	CASKKGLSEKLFF
TRBV6-1	NA	NA	TRBJ2-7	TGTGCCAGCAGTGTACTCTTTTACGAGCAGTACTTC	CASSVLFYEQYF
TRBV9	TRBD2	once	TRBJ2-3	TGTGCCAGCAGCGTAGTGGTCGGGGAGGGTACGCAGTATTTT	CASSVVVGEGTQYF
TRBV10-1	NA	NA	TRBJ1-1	TGCGCCAGCCCCAGGGAGGTAAACACTGAAGCTTTCTTT	CASPREVNTEAFF
TRBV18	NA	NA	TRBJ1-1	TGTGCCAGCTCACTACTTCCAGGGACTGAAGCTTTCTTT	CASSLLPGTEAFF
TRBV28	NA	few	TRBJ1-5	TGTGCCAGCAGTTCTTGGACAGCTAGCAATCAGCCCCAGCATTTT	CASSSWTASNQPQHF
TRBV9	TRBD2	NA	TRBJ2-1	TGTGCCAGCACGAAACTAGCGAGGGACTACAATGAGCAGTTCTTC	CASTKLARDYNEQFF
TRBV30	TRBD2	NA	TRBJ2-1	TGTGCCTGGAGTAGGGGGACTAGCGGGAGTAGGAATGAGCAGTTCTTC	CAWSRGTSGSRNEQFF
TRBV25-1	NA	once	TRBJ1-2	TGTGCCAGCAGTGAACAGGGCCGACGGGGGGGTGGCTACACCTTC	CASSEQGRRGGGYTF
TRBV7-3	TRBD1	NA	TRBJ2-1	TGTGCCAGCAGCGGACAGGGAGAGGGCAATGAGCAGTTCTTC	CASSGQGEGNEQFF
TRBV13	NA	NA	TRBJ1-4	TGTGCCAGCAGCTTAGGACACCCTGAAAAACTGTTTTTT	CASSLGHPEKLFF
TRBV18	NA	NA	TRBJ1-4	TGTGCCAGCTCACCAGTTCAGGGCTATTATGAAAAACTGTTTTTT	CASSPVQGYYEKLFF